These 13 T cell receptor beta chains originate from one sample sequenced in a study of blood T cells in healthy people across ages. A J-beta primer mix and a sample-barcoded 5' primer were used in a second PCR of roughly 7 to 12 cycles. Using its own MiXCR run on the 5' RACE reads, TCRdb lists one record per CDR3 protein. The table shows over 1,500,000 distinct CDR3 sequences, with less than 50% occurring only once. The sequenced material came from blood. The receptors here all came from a woman aged 40 to 49 in good health.

This chain uses TRBV4-2 with TRBJ1-2; unclear D gene. V was cut by 3 bases and J by 4 bases, with 15 bases left in between. From germline, CDR1 is LGHNA and CDR2 YNFKEQ. This CDR3 region has 15 residues. The CDR3 coding sequence is TGTGCCAGCAGCCAGGCGATGCACCTCCTCTATGGCTACACCTTC. Translating it yields CASSQAMHLLYGYTF.

This clonotype appeared a few times. This chain joins TRBV7-9 and TRBJ1-2; no reliable D call. CDR1 and CDR2 from the germline V gene are SEHNR and FQNEAQ (reference sequence). CDR3 length: 17 residues. Trimming took off 5 bases at V and 1 base at J, with 20 bases between the two ends. The CDR3 spells CASSVDPRESYNYGYTF. CDR3 nucleotides: TGTGCCAGCAGCGTAGACCCAAGGGAGTCATATAACTATGGCTACACCTTC.

V gene TRBV11-2 combines with J gene TRBJ2-2; possible D gene TRBD2, 6 bases. The germline V and J ends were trimmed by 2 bases and 1 base, with 14 bases remaining between them. Germline V gives CDR1 SGHAT, CDR2 FQNNGV. The CDR3 covers 17 residues. CDR3 sequence (DNA): TGTGCCAGCAGCTTATTCCCTGGCGGGATGAACACCGGGGAGCTGTTTTTT. Encoded protein: CASSLFPGGMNTGELFF.

Written as DNA, the CDR3 is TGTGCCAGCAGTTTAACCCACCCGGGACAGGGGAACACTGAAGCTTTCTTT. This translates into CASSLTHPGQGNTEAFF. V is TRBV27 and J is TRBJ1-1, with 9 bases matching TRBD1. The CDR3 extends over 17 amino acids. J lost 1 base, V lost 2 bases, and 8 bases had no gene match. Germline V gene lookup returns CDR1 MNHEY and CDR2 SMNVEV (reference sequence).

This clonotype was observed a few times. The chain combines TRBV20-1 with TRBJ2-7; D remains ambiguous. The CDR3 is 16 amino acids. Germline CDR1 DFQATT, CDR2 SNEGSKA (reference sequence). Trimming removed 0 bases at V and 4 bases at J, with 19 bases between. The CDR3, as DNA: TGCAGTGCTAGAGATATCGGTCAGATTAATCGATACGAGCAGTACTTC. Amino acid sequence: CSARDIGQINRYEQYF.

The V call is TRBV4-2, the J call TRBJ1-5; D remains unclear. This CDR3 region has 16 residues. Germline assignment: CDR1 LGHNA and CDR2 YNFKEQ. V lost 0 bases to trimming and J lost 4 bases, with 13 bases between them. The CDR3 is CASSQDPTFYNQPQHF. CDR3 nucleotide sequence: TGTGCCAGCAGCCAAGATCCGACATTTTATAATCAGCCCCAGCATTTT.

V and J are TRBV14 and TRBJ2-6; a possible D gene is TRBD2 (5 bases). V was clipped by 4 bases and J by 4 bases, with 11 bases between them. The CDR3 runs 15 residues. CDR1 SGHDN and CDR2 FVKESK come from the germline V gene. The CDR3 DNA sequence: TGTGCCAGCAGCCGGACTGGGATGGGGGCCAACGTCCTGACTTTC. Its translation is CASSRTGMGANVLTF.

This chain uses TRBV20-1 with TRBJ2-7; no clear D. The CDR3 has 14 residues. The germline V and J ends were trimmed by 2 bases and 0 bases, with 11 bases remaining between them. CDR1 is DFQATT, CDR2 SNEGSKA, per germline (reference sequence). CDR3 loop: CSARSSRHSYEQYF. For the CDR3, the DNA is TGCAGTGCTAGAAGTTCTCGCCACTCCTACGAGCAGTACTTC.

The chain uses TRBV7-9 and TRBJ2-6, with D unresolved. The CDR3 totals 17 residues. The V gene's germline CDR1 is SEHNR and CDR2 FQNEAQ (reference sequence). Between the trimmed V and J ends, which lost 0 bases and 2 bases, there was a span of 11 bases. The CDR3 here is CASSLALGFAGANVLTF. CDR3 nucleotide sequence: TGTGCCAGCAGCTTAGCGCTCGGGTTTGCTGGGGCCAACGTCCTGACTTTC.

This clonotype is a singleton in its sample. This chain joins TRBV7-6 and TRBJ1-6; D not resolved. Germline V lookup: CDR1 SGHVS, CDR2 FNYEAQ. The CDR3 spans 14 residues. Trimming stripped 1 base from V and 9 bases from J, with 10 bases between. The CDR3 DNA reads TGTGCCAGCAGCTTAGACGACAATTTTTCACCCCTCCACTTT. The encoded protein is CASSLDDNFSPLHF. Combining the CDR3 with reference TRBV7-6 and TRBJ1-6 gives the whole variable domain GAGVSQSPRYKVTKRGQDVALRCDPISGHVSLYWYRQALGQGPEFLTYFNYEAQQDKSGLPNDRFSAERPEGSISTLTIQRTEQRDSAMYRCASSLDDNFSPLHFGNGTRLTVT.

The J gene is TRBJ1-2, the V gene TRBV4-3; no clear D. The V gene's germline CDR1 is LGHNA and CDR2 YSLEER. This CDR3 spans 15 amino acids. V was cut by 4 bases and J by 3 bases, with 15 bases left in between. The CDR3 DNA sequence: TGCGCCAGCAGCCGCCAAACTGACGGTCACTATGGCTACACCTTC. It specifies CASSRQTDGHYGYTF.

The chain uses TRBV20-1 and TRBJ2-5, with 10 bases that match TRBD2. This CDR3 is built from 13 residues. V shed 5 bases and J 11 bases; nucleotides not matched to a gene: 11. Germline CDR1 reads DFQATT; CDR2 reads SNEGSKA (reference sequence). The CDR3 region is CSARASGGNEQYF. CDR3 in DNA: TGCAGTGCTCGGGCTAGCGGGGGAAATGAGCAGTACTTC.

The sample holds a few counts of this clonotype. V is TRBV6-1 and J is TRBJ2-7; D is unresolved. CDR1 MNHNS and CDR2 SASEGT come from the germline V gene. There are 15 residues in the CDR3. Deletions cut 1 base from V and 2 bases from J, with 12 bases between. CDR3 DNA sequence: TGTGCCAGCAGTGAAGGGGCGGCTTACGCCTACGAGCAGTACTTC. It specifies CASSEGAAYAYEQYF.